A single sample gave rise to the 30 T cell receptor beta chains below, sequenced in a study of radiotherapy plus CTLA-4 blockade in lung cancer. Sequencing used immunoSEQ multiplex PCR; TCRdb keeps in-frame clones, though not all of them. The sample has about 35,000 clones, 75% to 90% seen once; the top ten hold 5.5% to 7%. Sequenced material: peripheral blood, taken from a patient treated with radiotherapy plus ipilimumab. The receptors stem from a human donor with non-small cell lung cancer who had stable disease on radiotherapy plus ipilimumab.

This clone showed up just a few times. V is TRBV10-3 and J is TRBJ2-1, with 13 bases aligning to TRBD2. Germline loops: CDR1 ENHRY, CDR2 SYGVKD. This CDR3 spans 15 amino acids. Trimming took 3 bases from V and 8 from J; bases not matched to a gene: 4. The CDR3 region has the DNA TGTGCCATCAGTGACACTAGCGGGAGGGTCGATGAGCAGTTCTTC. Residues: CAISDTSGRVDEQFF.

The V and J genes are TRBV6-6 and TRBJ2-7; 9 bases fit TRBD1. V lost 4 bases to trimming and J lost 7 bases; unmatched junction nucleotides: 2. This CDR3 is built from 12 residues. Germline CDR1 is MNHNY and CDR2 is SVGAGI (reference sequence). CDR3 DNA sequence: TGTGCCAGCAGTTTGGGACAGGGTGAGCAGTACTTC. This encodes CASSLGQGEQYF.

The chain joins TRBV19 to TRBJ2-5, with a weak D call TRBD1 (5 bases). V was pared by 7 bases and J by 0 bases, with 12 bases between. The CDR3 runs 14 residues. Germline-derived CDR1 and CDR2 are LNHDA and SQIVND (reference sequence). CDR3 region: CASTTDTYQETQYF. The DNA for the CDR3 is TGTGCCAGTACTACGGACACCTACCAAGAGACCCAGTACTTC.

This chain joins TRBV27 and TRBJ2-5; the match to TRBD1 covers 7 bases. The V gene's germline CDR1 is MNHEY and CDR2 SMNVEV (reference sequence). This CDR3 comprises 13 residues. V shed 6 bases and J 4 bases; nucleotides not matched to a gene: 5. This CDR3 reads CASRLTGRETQYF. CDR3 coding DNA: TGTGCCAGCAGACTGACAGGGAGAGAGACCCAGTACTTC.

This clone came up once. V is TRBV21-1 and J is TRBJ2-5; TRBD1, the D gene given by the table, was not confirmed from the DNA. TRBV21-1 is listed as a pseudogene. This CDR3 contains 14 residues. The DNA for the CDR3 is TGTGCCAGCTCATGTCCAGGGTTGCAAGAGACCCAGTACTTC. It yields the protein CASSCPGLQETQYF.

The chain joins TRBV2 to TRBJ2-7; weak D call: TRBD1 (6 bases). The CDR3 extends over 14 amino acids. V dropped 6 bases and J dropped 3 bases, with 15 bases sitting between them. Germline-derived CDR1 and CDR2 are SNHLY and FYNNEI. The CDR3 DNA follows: TGTGCCAGCAGGACCGGGACATTTTACTACGAGCAGTACTTC. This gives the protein CASRTGTFYYEQYF.

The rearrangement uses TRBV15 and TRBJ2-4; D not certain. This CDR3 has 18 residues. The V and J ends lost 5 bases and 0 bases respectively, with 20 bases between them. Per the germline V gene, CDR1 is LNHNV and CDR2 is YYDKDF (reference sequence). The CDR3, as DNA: TGTGCCACCAGCCTAACGGCCCCAGGCGTGGCAGCCAAAAACATTCAGTACTTC. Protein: CATSLTAPGVAAKNIQYF.

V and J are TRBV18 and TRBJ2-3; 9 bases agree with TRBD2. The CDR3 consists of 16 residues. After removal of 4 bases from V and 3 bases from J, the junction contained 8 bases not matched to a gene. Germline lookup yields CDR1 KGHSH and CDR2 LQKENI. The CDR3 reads CASSLRTGLATDTQYF. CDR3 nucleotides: TGTGCCAGCTCACTCCGAACGGGACTAGCAACAGATACGCAGTATTTT.

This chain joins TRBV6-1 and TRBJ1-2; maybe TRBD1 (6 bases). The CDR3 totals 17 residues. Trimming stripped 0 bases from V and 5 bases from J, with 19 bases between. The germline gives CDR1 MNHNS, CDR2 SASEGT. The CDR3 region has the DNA TGTGCCAGCAGTGAAGCTTTCCAGGCCACCGGACAGTATGGCTACACCTTC. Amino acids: CASSEAFQATGQYGYTF.

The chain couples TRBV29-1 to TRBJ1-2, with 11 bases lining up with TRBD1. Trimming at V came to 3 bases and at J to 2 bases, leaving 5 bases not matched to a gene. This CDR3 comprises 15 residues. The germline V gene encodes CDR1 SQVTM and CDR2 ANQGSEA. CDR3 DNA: TGCAGCGTTGATCCGGGACAGGGGGGAAACTATGGCTACACCTTC. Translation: CSVDPGQGGNYGYTF.

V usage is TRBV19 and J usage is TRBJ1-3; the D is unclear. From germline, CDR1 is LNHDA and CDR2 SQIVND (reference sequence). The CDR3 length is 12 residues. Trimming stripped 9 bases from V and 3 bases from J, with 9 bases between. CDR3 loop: CASRLSGNTIYF. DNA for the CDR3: TGTGCCAGCCGGTTGAGTGGAAACACCATATATTTT.

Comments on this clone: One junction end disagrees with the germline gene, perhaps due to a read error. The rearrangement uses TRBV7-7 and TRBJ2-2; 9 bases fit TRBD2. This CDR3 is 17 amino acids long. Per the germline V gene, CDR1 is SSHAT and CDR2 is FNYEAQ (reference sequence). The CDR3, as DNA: TGTGCTAGCAGTCCTAACCCAGCGGGAGGAAACACCGGGGAGCTGTTTTTT. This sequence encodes CASSPNPAGGNTGELFF.

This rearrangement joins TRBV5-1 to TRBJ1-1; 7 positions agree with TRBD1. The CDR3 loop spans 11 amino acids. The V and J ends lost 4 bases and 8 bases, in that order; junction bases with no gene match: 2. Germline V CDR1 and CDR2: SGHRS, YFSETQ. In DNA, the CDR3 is TGCGCCAGCAGCGGGGACAGCGAAGCTTTCTTT. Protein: CASSGDSEAFF.

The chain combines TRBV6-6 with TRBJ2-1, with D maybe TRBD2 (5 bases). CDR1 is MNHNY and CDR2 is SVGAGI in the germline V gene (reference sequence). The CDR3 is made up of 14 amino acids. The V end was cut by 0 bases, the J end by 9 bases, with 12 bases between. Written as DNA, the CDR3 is TGTGCCAGCAGTTACTCCCAGGACTCAACTGAGCAGTTCTTC. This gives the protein CASSYSQDSTEQFF.

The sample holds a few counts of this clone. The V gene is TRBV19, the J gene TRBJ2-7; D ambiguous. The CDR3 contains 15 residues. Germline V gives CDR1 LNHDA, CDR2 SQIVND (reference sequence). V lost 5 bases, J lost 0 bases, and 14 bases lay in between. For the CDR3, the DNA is TGTGCCAGTAGTGACCCAGCAGGCTACTCCTACGAGCAGTACTTC. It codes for CASSDPAGYSYEQYF.

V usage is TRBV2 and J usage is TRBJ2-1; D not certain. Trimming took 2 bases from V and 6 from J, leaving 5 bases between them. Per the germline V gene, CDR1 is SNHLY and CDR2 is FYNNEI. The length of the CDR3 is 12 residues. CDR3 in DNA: TGTGCCAGCAGTGAACTAAGCAATGAGCAGTTCTTC. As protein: CASSELSNEQFF.

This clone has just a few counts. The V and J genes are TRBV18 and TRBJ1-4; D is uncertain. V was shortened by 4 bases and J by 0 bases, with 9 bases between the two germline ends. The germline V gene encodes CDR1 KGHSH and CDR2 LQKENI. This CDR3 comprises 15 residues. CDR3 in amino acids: CASSQNSATNEKLFF. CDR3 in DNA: TGTGCCAGCTCACAAAACAGTGCAACTAATGAAAAACTGTTTTTT.

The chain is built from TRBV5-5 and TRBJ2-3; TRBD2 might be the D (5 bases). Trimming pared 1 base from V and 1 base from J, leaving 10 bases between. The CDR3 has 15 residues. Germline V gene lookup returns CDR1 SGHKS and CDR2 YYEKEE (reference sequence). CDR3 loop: CASSLWVSGTDTQYF. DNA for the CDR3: TGTGCCAGCAGCTTGTGGGTTAGCGGCACAGATACGCAGTATTTT. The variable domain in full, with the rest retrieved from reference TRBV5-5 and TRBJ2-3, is DAGVTQSPTHLIKTRGQQVTLRCSPISGHKSVSWYQQVLGQGPQFIFQYYEKEERGRGNFPDRFSARQFPNYSSELNVNALLLGDSALYLCASSLWVSGTDTQYFGPGTRLTVL.

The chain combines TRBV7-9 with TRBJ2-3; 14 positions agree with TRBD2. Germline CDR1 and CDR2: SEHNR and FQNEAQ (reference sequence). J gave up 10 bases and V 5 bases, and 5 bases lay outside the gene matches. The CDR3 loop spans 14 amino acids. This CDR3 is CASSVGTSGRAQYF. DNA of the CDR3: TGTGCCAGCAGCGTAGGGACTAGCGGGAGAGCGCAGTATTTT.

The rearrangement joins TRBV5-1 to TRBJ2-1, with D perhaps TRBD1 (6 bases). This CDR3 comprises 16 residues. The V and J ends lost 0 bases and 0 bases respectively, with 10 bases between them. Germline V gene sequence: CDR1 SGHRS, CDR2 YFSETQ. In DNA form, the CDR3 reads TGCGCCAGCAGCTTGGGGGACACCTTCTCCTACAATGAGCAGTTCTTC. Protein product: CASSLGDTFSYNEQFF.

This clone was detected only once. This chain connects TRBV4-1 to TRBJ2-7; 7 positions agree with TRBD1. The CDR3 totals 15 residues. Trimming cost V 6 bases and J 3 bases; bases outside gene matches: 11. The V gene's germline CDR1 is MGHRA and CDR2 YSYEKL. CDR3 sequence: CASRRAGGRVYEQYF. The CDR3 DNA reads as TGCGCCAGCAGACGGGCAGGGGGTCGGGTCTACGAGCAGTACTTC.

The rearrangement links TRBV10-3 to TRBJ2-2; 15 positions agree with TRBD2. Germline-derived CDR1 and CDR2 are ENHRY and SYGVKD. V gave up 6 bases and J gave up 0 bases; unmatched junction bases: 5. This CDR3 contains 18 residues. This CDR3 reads CAISGTSGRYANTGELFF. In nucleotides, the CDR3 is TGTGCCATCAGCGGGACTAGCGGGAGGTACGCGAACACCGGGGAGCTGTTTTTT.

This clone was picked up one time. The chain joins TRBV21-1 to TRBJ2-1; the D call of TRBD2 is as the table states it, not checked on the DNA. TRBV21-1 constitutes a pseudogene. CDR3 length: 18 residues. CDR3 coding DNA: TGTGCCAGCAGCAAAGGGGAACGGACTAACAGCTCCTACAATGAGCAGTTCTTC. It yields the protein CASSKGERTNSSYNEQFF.

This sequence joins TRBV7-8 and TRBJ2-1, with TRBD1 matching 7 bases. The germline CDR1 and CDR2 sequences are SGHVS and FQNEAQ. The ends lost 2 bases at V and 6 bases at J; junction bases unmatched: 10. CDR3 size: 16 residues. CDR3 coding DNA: TGTGCCAGCAGCTTAAACCGGCCCTGGGACAGCAATGAGCAGTTCTTC. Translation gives CASSLNRPWDSNEQFF.

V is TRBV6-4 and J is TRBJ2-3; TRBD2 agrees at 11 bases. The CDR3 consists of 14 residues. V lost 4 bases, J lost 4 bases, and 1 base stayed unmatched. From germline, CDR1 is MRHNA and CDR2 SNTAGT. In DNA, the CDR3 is TGTGCCAGCAGTGTAGCGGGAGGGCCAGATACGCAGTATTTT. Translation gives CASSVAGGPDTQYF.

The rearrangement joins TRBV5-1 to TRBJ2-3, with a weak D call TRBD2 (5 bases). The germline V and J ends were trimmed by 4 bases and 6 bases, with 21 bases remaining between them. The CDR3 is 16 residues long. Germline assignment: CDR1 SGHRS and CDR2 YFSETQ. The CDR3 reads CASSAQLDSGGDTQYF. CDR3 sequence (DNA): TGCGCCAGCAGCGCCCAACTAGACTCAGGCGGGGATACGCAGTATTTT. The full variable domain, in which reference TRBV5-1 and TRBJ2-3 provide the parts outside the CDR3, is KAGVTQTPRYLIKTRGQQVTLSCSPISGHRSVSWYQQTPGQGLQFLFEYFSETQRNKGNFPGRFSGRQFSNSRSEMNVSTLELGDSALYLCASSAQLDSGGDTQYFGPGTRLTVL.

CDR3 DNA: TGTGCCAGCTCCCCAAAGACGGCGGGCTCTGGGGCCAACGTCCTGACTTTC. It encodes CASSPKTAGSGANVLTF. This chain links TRBV18 with TRBJ2-6; D is perhaps TRBD2 (5 bases). Germline CDR1 is KGHSH and CDR2 is LQKENI. V lost 6 bases and J lost 0, with 15 bases in between. CDR3 length: 17 amino acids.

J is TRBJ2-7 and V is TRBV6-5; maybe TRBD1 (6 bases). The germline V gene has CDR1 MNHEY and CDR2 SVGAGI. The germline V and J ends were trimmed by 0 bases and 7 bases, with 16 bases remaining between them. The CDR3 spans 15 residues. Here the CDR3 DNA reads TGTGCCAGCAGTTACTCTAAACAGGGTTTGAGGGAGCAGTACTTC. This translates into CASSYSKQGLREQYF.

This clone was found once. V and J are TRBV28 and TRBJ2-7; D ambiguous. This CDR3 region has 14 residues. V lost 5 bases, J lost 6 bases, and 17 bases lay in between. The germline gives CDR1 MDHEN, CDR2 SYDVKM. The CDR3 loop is CASSAVSLKGEQYF. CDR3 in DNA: TGTGCCAGCAGTGCGGTATCACTAAAAGGCGAGCAGTACTTC. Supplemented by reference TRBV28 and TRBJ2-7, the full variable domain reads DVKVTQSSRYLVKRTGEKVFLECVQDMDHENMFWYRQDPGLGLRLIYFSYDVKMKEKGDIPEGYSVSREKKERFSLILESASTNQTSMYLCASSAVSLKGEQYFGPGTRLTVT.

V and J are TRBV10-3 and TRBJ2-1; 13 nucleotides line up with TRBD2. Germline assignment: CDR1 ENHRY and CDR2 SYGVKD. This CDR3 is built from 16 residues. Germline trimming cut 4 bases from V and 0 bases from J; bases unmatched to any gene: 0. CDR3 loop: CAISGTSGSSYNEQFF. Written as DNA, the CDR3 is TGTGCCATCAGTGGGACTAGCGGGAGCTCCTACAATGAGCAGTTCTTC.